This entry lists 10 T cell receptor beta chains sequenced from one sample in a study of response to subunit inactivated influenza vaccine. From the RT-PCR reads, TCRdb called clonotypes with MiXCR, one entry per CDR3 protein. The sample lists about 570,000 distinct CDR3 sequences, around 11% occurring once. These records were also assigned to another study, of T cells expressing NK-cell markers. That paper adds: Generation of TCR beta cDNA was performed by 5'RACE template switching incorporating UMIs.

The source material was PBMCs from blood, sampled on the day of vaccination. The receptor set was obtained from a man aged 45-65 years who received an inactivated influenza vaccine.

This chain joins TRBV5-6 and TRBJ2-3, with D possibly being TRBD2 (5 bases). Germline-derived CDR1 and CDR2 are SGHDT and YYEEEE. This CDR3 comprises 16 residues. The V end lost 0 bases, the J end lost 1 base, and 12 bases lay between the germline ends. The CDR3 loop is CASSLERRAGTDTQYF. CDR3 nucleotide sequence: TGTGCCAGCAGCTTGGAGAGGCGAGCGGGCACAGATACGCAGTATTTT.

This clonotype was detected a few times. The CDR3 DNA follows: TGCGCCAGCAGCCAGGGACAGGGAGGCGGCTACACCTTC. This encodes CASSQGQGGGYTF. V and J are TRBV5-1 and TRBJ1-2; TRBD1 matches 9 bases. Trimming took 4 bases from V and 8 from J; bases not matched to a gene: 6. The CDR3 is made up of 13 amino acids. Germline V CDR1 and CDR2: SGHRS, YFSETQ.

J is TRBJ2-7 and V is TRBV30, with a weak D call TRBD2 (6 bases). The CDR3 covers 15 residues. Germline V gene lookup returns CDR1 GTSNPN and CDR2 SVGIG (reference sequence). Deletions cut 0 bases from V and 3 bases from J, with 15 bases between. The CDR3 bases are TGTGCCTGGAGTGTCCCTCTCTTGGGAGGCTACGAGCAGTACTTC. Protein: CAWSVPLLGGYEQYF.

This clonotype occurred a few times. The chain couples TRBV19 to TRBJ1-5; no clear D gene. This CDR3 has 13 residues. Looked up from germline, CDR1 is LNHDA and CDR2 is SQIVND (reference sequence). The germline V and J ends were trimmed by 7 bases and 4 bases, with 11 bases remaining between them. The DNA for the CDR3 is TGTGCCAGTACACCAGTAGTGAATCAGCCCCAGCATTTT. It yields the protein CASTPVVNQPQHF.

CDR3 coding DNA: TGTGCCAGCAGCGTAGATCCGGGTGGGGACTATGGCTACACCTTC. Protein: CASSVDPGGDYGYTF. The V and J genes are TRBV9 and TRBJ1-2; D call uncertain. Per germline, CDR1 SGDLS and CDR2 YYNGEE. The germline V and J ends were trimmed by 0 bases and 3 bases, with 12 bases remaining between them. The CDR3 length is 15 residues.

This clonotype was counted at least ten times. This rearrangement joins TRBV11-2 to TRBJ1-5, with no clear D. Trimming stripped 0 bases from V and 7 bases from J, with 7 bases between. Germline assignment: CDR1 SGHAT and CDR2 FQNNGV. This CDR3 has 13 residues. Here the CDR3 DNA reads TGTGCCAGCAGCTTAGATCCCCTCCAGCCCCAGCATTTT. It translates to CASSLDPLQPQHF.

The rearrangement joins TRBV28 to TRBJ1-5; 7 bases are a match to TRBD1. The CDR3 is 15 residues long. The ends lost 5 bases at V and 1 base at J; junction bases unmatched: 5. Germline-derived CDR1 and CDR2 are MDHEN and SYDVKM. The CDR3 reads CASSNTGVSNQPQHF. The CDR3 DNA reads as TGTGCCAGCAGTAACACAGGGGTGAGCAATCAGCCCCAGCATTTT.

The V gene is TRBV6-4, the J gene TRBJ2-4; TRBD2 aligns across 9 bases. The V gene end was trimmed by 7 bases and the J gene end by 12 bases; junction bases not matched to a gene: 16. Germline CDR1 is MRHNA and CDR2 is SNTAGT. This CDR3 has 15 amino acids. The chain's CDR3 is CASTRLAEAPAGQYF. Here the CDR3 DNA reads TGTGCCAGCACTAGACTAGCGGAGGCCCCCGCGGGTCAGTACTTC.

V is TRBV4-1 and J is TRBJ2-7, with 7 bases that match TRBD1. Trimming removed 1 base from V and 3 bases from J; junction bases left unmatched: 6. CDR3 size: 15 residues. Germline loops: CDR1 MGHRA, CDR2 YSYEKL. The CDR3: CASSQAWGQFYEQYF. As DNA, the CDR3 is TGCGCCAGCAGCCAAGCCTGGGGACAGTTCTACGAGCAGTACTTC.

As DNA, the CDR3 is TGTGCCAGCAGTTATGGTCACAACTCTGGAAACACCATATATTTT. Amino acid sequence: CASSYGHNSGNTIYF. V gene TRBV6-5 combines with J gene TRBJ1-3; D uncertain. Germline CDR1 is MNHEY and CDR2 is SVGAGI. The CDR3 sequence is 15 residues long. Trimming took off 3 bases at V and 0 bases at J, with 9 bases between the two ends.